What follows describes a single T cell receptor (beta chain). Germline CDR1 is SGHRS and CDR2 is YFSETQ. Between the trimmed V and J ends, which lost 7 bases and 0 bases, there was a span of 19 bases. There are 17 residues in the CDR3. The sample belongs to a study of T cells in Graves' hyperthyroidism and ophthalmopathy. Study-wide context: Pretreatment peripheral blood was obtained at initial diagnosis.

TCR beta CDR3 regions were amplified from RNA transcripts. TCR CDR3 underwent first-round RT-PCR with the HTBI primer set. A single record per CDR3 protein comes from TCRdb applying MiXCR to the multiplex PCR reads. The sample gives around 720,000 distinct CDR3 sequences, just over 35% of which show up once; around 30% is in the top ten. The clonotype comes from a middle-aged woman with Graves' hyperthyroidism. The sample comprised blood. The V gene is TRBV5-1, the J gene TRBJ1-4, with a possible D match to TRBD1 (5 bases). The CDR3 is CASGPGELLATNEKLFF. Here the CDR3 DNA reads TGCGCCAGCGGGCCGGGGGAACTCCTTGCAACTAATGAAAAACTGTTTTTT. Filled out from reference TRBV5-1 and TRBJ1-4, the complete variable domain reads KAGVTQTPRYLIKTRGQQVTLSCSPISGHRSVSWYQQTPGQGLQFLFEYFSETQRNKGNFPGRFSGRQFSNSRSEMNVSTLELGDSALYLCASGPGELLATNEKLFFGSGTQLSVL.